A single sample is the source of the 26 T cell receptor beta chains below, sequenced in a study of blood T cell repertoires in COVID-19 (dated by TCRdb to about 2020). Library prep was done by the immunoSEQ multiplex PCR assay. TCRdb took over this immuneACCESS table, retaining in-frame rearrangements with V and J assigned. Such tables are incomplete; in checked studies, under half of the missing clones stem from an unresolved V gene, and the remainder is unexplained. Here the sample has about 240,000 clones; about nine tenths occur a single time. Of the sample, around 7.2% is held by the ten largest clones. The sequencing sample was made of peripheral blood. These receptors originate from a man in his sixties who had recovered from COVID-19.

V gene TRBV20-1 combines with J gene TRBJ2-7; D remains unclear. Germline V CDR1 and CDR2: DFQATT, SNEGSKA (reference sequence). The CDR3 is 10 amino acids. The germline V and J ends were trimmed by 6 bases and 5 bases, with 8 bases remaining between them. The CDR3 reads CSAESNEQYF. CDR3 in DNA: TGCAGTGCGGAGTCTAACGAGCAGTACTTC.

The rearrangement uses TRBV4-1 and TRBJ1-3, with TRBD1 identical over 7 bases. The CDR3 totals 13 residues. The trim removed 4 bases at V and 8 bases at J, leaving 5 bases unmatched. From germline, CDR1 is MGHRA and CDR2 YSYEKL. In nucleotides, the CDR3 is TGCGCCAGCAGCCGCGGACAGGAGGACACCATATATTTT. Translating it yields CASSRGQEDTIYF.

DNA for the CDR3: TGTGCCAGCAGCTCCCTAGCGGGGGGGGCGAACACCGGGGAGCTGTTTTTT. It codes for CASSSLAGGANTGELFF. The V and J genes are TRBV5-4 and TRBJ2-2; 12 nucleotides align to TRBD2. There are 17 residues in the CDR3. Unmatched junction bases numbered 3, after V lost 3 bases and J lost 0 bases. Germline V gene data show CDR1 as SGHNT and CDR2 as YYREEE (reference sequence).

CDR3 nucleotide sequence: TGTGCCAGTAGTCTCCTCGCGACCGGACATGTAAATCAGCCCCAGCATTTT. This codes for CASSLLATGHVNQPQHF. The chain joins TRBV19 to TRBJ1-5, with D tentatively TRBD1 (5 bases). Trimming shortened V by 5 bases and J by 4 bases, and 21 bases separated the two germline ends. Germline lookup yields CDR1 LNHDA and CDR2 SQIVND (reference sequence). The CDR3 is made up of 17 amino acids.

The J gene is TRBJ2-5, the V gene TRBV9; D perhaps matches TRBD2 (6 bases). Germline V lookup: CDR1 SGDLS, CDR2 YYNGEE. The CDR3 covers 15 residues. Trimming left V 0 bases short and J 1 base short, with 10 bases between. The CDR3 region has the DNA TGTGCCAGCAGCGTAGCGGGGGATCCCCAAGAGACCCAGTACTTC. Its protein is CASSVAGDPQETQYF.

The V and J genes are TRBV5-5 and TRBJ1-4; 7 nucleotides agree with TRBD1. Trimming at V came to 1 base and at J to 4 bases, leaving 1 base not matched to a gene. The CDR3 runs to 14 residues. Germline CDR1 and CDR2: SGHKS and YYEKEE (reference sequence). The CDR3 is CASSLWDSNEKLFF. The CDR3 bases are TGTGCCAGCAGCTTGTGGGACAGTAATGAAAAACTGTTTTTT.

The count of this clone is one. The sample has other DNA sequences that encode this CDR3 too. The V call is TRBV5-1, the J call TRBJ2-3; tentatively, D is TRBD2 (6 bases). This CDR3 region has 15 residues. With 1 base removed from V and 2 bases from J, the gap between germline ends came to 11 bases. The germline gives CDR1 SGHRS, CDR2 YFSETQ. CDR3 sequence: CASSLTGLLTDTQYF. The CDR3, as DNA: TGCGCCAGCAGCTTGACGGGACTCCTCACAGATACGCAGTATTTT.

V is TRBV19 and J is TRBJ1-5; 8 nucleotides align to TRBD1. Per the germline V gene, CDR1 is LNHDA and CDR2 is SQIVND (reference sequence). The CDR3 is 16 residues long. The junction had 12 bases not matched to a gene; V was cut back by 4 bases and J by 7 bases. The CDR3 region is CASSTTHGQGVQPQHF. In nucleotides, the CDR3 is TGTGCCAGTAGTACGACCCACGGACAGGGTGTACAGCCCCAGCATTTT.

The chain links TRBV2 to TRBJ2-2; D possibly uses TRBD1 or TRBD2 (5 bases each). The CDR3 runs to 13 residues. From germline, CDR1 is SNHLY and CDR2 FYNNEI. V lost 10 bases to trimming and J lost 4 bases, with 13 bases between them. CDR3 residues: CATRGDFTGELFF. The CDR3 region has the DNA TGTGCCACCAGAGGGGATTTCACCGGGGAGCTGTTTTTT. Filled out from reference TRBV2 and TRBJ2-2, the complete variable domain reads EPEVTQTPSHQVTQMGQEVILRCVPISNHLYFYWYRQILGQKVEFLVSFYNNEISEKSEIFDDQFSVERPDGSNFTLKIRSTKLEDSAMYFCATRGDFTGELFFGEGSRLTVL.

The V and J genes are TRBV20-1 and TRBJ2-1, with TRBD1 matching 7 bases. The length of the CDR3 is 14 residues. Germline CDR1 reads DFQATT; CDR2 reads SNEGSKA (reference sequence). V gave up 3 bases and J gave up 3 bases; unmatched junction bases: 5. The CDR3 bases are TGCAGTGCTAGTGAGGGGGCCTACTACAATGAGCAGTTCTTC. It translates to CSASEGAYYNEQFF.

The genes are TRBV18 and TRBJ1-5; TRBD1 is a possible D gene (6 bases). The V and J ends lost 3 bases and 4 bases respectively, with 10 bases between them. The germline gives CDR1 KGHSH, CDR2 LQKENI. The CDR3 covers 14 residues. CDR3 in amino acids: CASSPMDSNQPQHF. The CDR3 nucleotides read TGTGCCAGCTCACCGATGGACAGTAATCAGCCCCAGCATTTT.

V is TRBV9 and J is TRBJ2-1; D gene unclear. V was trimmed by 6 bases and J by 6 bases, leaving 16 bases between them. CDR1 is SGDLS, CDR2 YYNGEE, per germline. The CDR3 contains 14 residues. This CDR3 reads CASTGDSIRNEQFF. The CDR3 bases are TGTGCCAGCACCGGAGATAGTATTCGCAATGAGCAGTTCTTC. The entire variable domain, with the rest obtained from reference TRBV9 and TRBJ2-1, is as follows: DSGVTQTPKHLITATGQRVTLRCSPRSGDLSVYWYQQSLDQGLQFLIQYYNGEERAKGNILERFSAQQFPDLHSELNLSSLELGDSALYFCASTGDSIRNEQFFGPGTRLTVL.

The J gene is TRBJ2-1, the V gene TRBV5-5, with D possibly TRBD1 on 6 matching bases. Trimming took off 2 bases at V and 3 bases at J, with 12 bases between the two ends. The germline V gene has CDR1 SGHKS and CDR2 YYEKEE (reference sequence). The CDR3 is made up of 15 amino acids. The CDR3 DNA is TGTGCCAGCAGCTTACTTGGACAGAACTACAATGAGCAGTTCTTC. This encodes CASSLLGQNYNEQFF.

V and J are TRBV2 and TRBJ1-1; TRBD1 is a possible D gene (6 bases). This CDR3 spans 13 amino acids. Trimming removed 4 bases at V and 2 bases at J, with 8 bases between. Germline V CDR1 and CDR2: SNHLY, FYNNEI. CDR3 nucleotide sequence: TGTGCCAGCAGTGCGGACAGTAACACTGAAGCTTTCTTT. This gives the protein CASSADSNTEAFF.

This sequence joins TRBV12-5 and TRBJ2-4; possibly TRBD1 for D (6 bases). This CDR3 has 15 residues. In germline, CDR1 is LGHNT, CDR2 FRNRAP. Trimming stripped 2 bases from V and 4 bases from J, with 12 bases between. Here the CDR3 reads CASGLQPTGKNIQYF. CDR3 DNA: TGTGCTAGTGGTTTGCAGCCGACAGGTAAAAACATTCAGTACTTC.

The chain uses TRBV6-4 and TRBJ2-1; D might be TRBD2 (6 bases). The CDR3 loop spans 16 amino acids. The ends were cut back, 0 bases at V and 1 base at J, with 10 bases in the middle. CDR1 and CDR2 (germline): MRHNA, SNTAGT. The CDR3 DNA reads as TGTGCCAGCAGTGACTCGCCACGGGGGTCCTACAATGAGCAGTTCTTC. Residues: CASSDSPRGSYNEQFF.

The genes are TRBV5-1 and TRBJ2-5, with D possibly being TRBD1 (6 bases). Trimming left V 1 base short and J 4 bases short, with 14 bases between. Germline-derived CDR1 and CDR2 are SGHRS and YFSETQ. The CDR3 extends over 15 amino acids. The CDR3 sequence is CASSLHQGSGETQYF. CDR3 in DNA: TGCGCCAGCAGCTTGCATCAGGGGTCCGGAGAGACCCAGTACTTC.

The chain couples TRBV27 to TRBJ1-2; tentative D call: TRBD1 (5 bases). V gave up 4 bases and J gave up 7 bases, with 19 bases separating them. Germline-derived CDR1 and CDR2 are MNHEY and SMNVEV (reference sequence). This CDR3 has 15 amino acids. CDR3 sequence (DNA): TGTGCCAGCAGTTCAGCCGGGACTCGTTTCTCTGGCTACACCTTC. This translates into CASSSAGTRFSGYTF.

The chain carries TRBV6-5 and TRBJ1-4; D might be TRBD1 (5 bases). CDR1 MNHEY and CDR2 SVGAGI come from the germline V gene. Trimming removed 5 bases at V and 7 bases at J, with 14 bases between. The CDR3 totals 14 residues. CDR3 loop: CASSLGGASEKLFF. In DNA form, the CDR3 reads TGTGCCAGCAGTCTTGGAGGGGCGAGTGAAAAACTGTTTTTT.

This chain connects TRBV19 to TRBJ1-2; tentative D call: TRBD1 (6 bases). Germline V lookup: CDR1 LNHDA, CDR2 SQIVND (reference sequence). The V end was cut by 5 bases, the J end by 8 bases, with 12 bases between. The CDR3 has 12 amino acids. The DNA of the CDR3 is TGTGCCAGTAGTCTTACAGGGCAAGGCTACACCTTC. This encodes CASSLTGQGYTF. Variable domain in full (rest from reference TRBV19 and TRBJ1-2): DGGITQSPKYLFRKEGQNVTLSCEQNLNHDAMYWYRQDPGQGLRLIYYSQIVNDFQKGDIAEGYSVSREKKESFPLTVTSAQKNPTAFYLCASSLTGQGYTFGSGTRLTVV.

The rearrangement uses TRBV3-1 (or the pseudogene TRBV3-2) and TRBJ1-6; no definite D call. V lost 8 bases, J lost 6 bases, and 8 bases lay in between. Germline V gene lookup returns CDR1 LGHDT and CDR2 YNNKEL (reference sequence). The CDR3 loop spans 12 amino acids. The CDR3 reads CASRMSNSPLHF. The DNA of the CDR3 is TGTGCCAGCCGTATGAGTAATTCACCCCTCCACTTT.

The rearrangement uses TRBV28 and TRBJ1-6; D ambiguous. The V end was cut by 2 bases, the J end by 7 bases, with 9 bases between. CDR1 is MDHEN and CDR2 is SYDVKM in the germline V gene. The CDR3 totals 14 residues. The CDR3 spells CASSLVRENSPLHF. The DNA of the CDR3 is TGTGCCAGCAGTTTAGTTAGGGAGAATTCACCCCTCCACTTT.

The V call is TRBV3-1 (or the pseudogene TRBV3-2), the J call TRBJ2-7; possibly TRBD2 for D (6 bases). Trimming stripped 4 bases from V and 3 bases from J, with 25 bases between. This CDR3 is 18 amino acids long. Germline V gives CDR1 LGHDT, CDR2 YNNKEL (reference sequence). CDR3 residues: CASSPRGLAHPEYYEQYF. In DNA form, the CDR3 reads TGTGCCAGCAGCCCCCGGGGACTGGCCCACCCTGAATACTACGAGCAGTACTTC.

The V and J genes are TRBV6-6 and TRBJ2-3; 7 bases are a match to TRBD1. Germline trimming cut 4 bases from V and 6 bases from J; bases unmatched to any gene: 10. The CDR3 sequence is 15 residues long. CDR1 and CDR2 from the germline V gene are MNHNY and SVGAGI (reference sequence). Here the CDR3 DNA reads TGTGCCAGCAGTTCCCCCGAACGACAGGGCGATACGCAGTATTTT. It translates to CASSSPERQGDTQYF.

The V and J genes are TRBV18 and TRBJ1-4; a possible D gene is TRBD1 (5 bases). This CDR3 region has 13 residues. CDR1 KGHSH and CDR2 LQKENI come from the germline V gene. V was trimmed by 3 bases and J by 5 bases, leaving 7 bases between them. CDR3 region: CASSPGLNEKLFF. The CDR3 coding sequence is TGTGCCAGCTCACCGGGACTGAATGAAAAACTGTTTTTT.

The rearrangement joins TRBV3-1 (or the pseudogene TRBV3-2) to TRBJ1-2, with 7 bases that match TRBD1. J was trimmed by 3 bases and V by 4 bases; bases with no gene match: 8. Germline lookup yields CDR1 LGHDT and CDR2 YNNKEL (reference sequence). This CDR3 has 15 amino acids. For the CDR3, the DNA is TGTGCCAGCAGCCCCAGACAGGGCGGCGACTATGGCTACACCTTC. This encodes CASSPRQGGDYGYTF.